In its sample, the clone carrying this T cell receptor beta chain was seen a few times. Researchers reported sorting CD4+ naive, central memory, regulatory and stem cell-like memory cells via CD45RO/CCR7/CD25/CD127/CD95/CD27. This record belongs to a study of beta chain features in type 1 diabetes. For the study at large: Patients looked much like healthy donors when it came to age, gender and cell yields.

Of the isolated RNA, all was reverse transcribed, and so the sequenced material was expressed TCRB transcripts. Produced via immunoSEQ multiplex PCR; TCRdb's table is partial and in-frame only. The sample consists of 310,000 or so clones, around 8% of them appearing once. Looked up from germline, CDR1 is SQVTM and CDR2 is ANQGSEA. V was clipped by 6 bases and J by 8 bases, with 17 bases between them. This CDR3 is 13 amino acids long. The sequencing input was central memory CD4+ T cells from blood. V gene TRBV29-1 combines with J gene TRBJ2-1, with D maybe TRBD1 (6 bases). The TCR was taken from a woman aged 18-29 years in good health. This chain's CDR3 is CSVPRPNRDEQFF. The DNA for the CDR3 is TGCAGCGTCCCTCGACCAAACAGGGATGAGCAGTTCTTC.